A single sample is the source of the 19 T cell receptor beta chains below, sequenced in a study of T cell clonotyping in hematopoietic cell transplantation. Described time point: recipient sample about 28 days before transplant, after cytoreduction. Here immunoSEQ multiplex PCR was the method, and the copy in TCRdb shows in-frame clones only, minus some. The top ten hold around 1.8% of the sample, which has about 28,000 clones, around 82% seen once. The material sequenced was peripheral blood mononuclear cells, taken before stem cell transplant. The receptors come from a man aged 35 to 55 with acute myeloid leukemia. Some clones in this sample may be carry-over from other donors' samples.

The DNA for the CDR3 is TGTGCCAGCAGTGAAATGAGGAGACCCGGCGGTGAAAAACTGTTTTTT. Its protein is CASSEMRRPGGEKLFF. V gene TRBV6-1 combines with J gene TRBJ1-4, with D unresolved. V lost 2 bases and J 7 bases, leaving 17 bases between the germline ends. The CDR3 loop spans 16 amino acids. Germline assignment: CDR1 MNHNS and CDR2 SASEGT.

V and J are TRBV11-2 and TRBJ1-1; D perhaps matches TRBD1 (6 bases). The CDR3 totals 13 residues. The germline V and J ends were trimmed by 5 bases and 1 base, with 8 bases remaining between them. Germline loops: CDR1 SGHAT, CDR2 FQNNGV. CDR3 nucleotides: TGTGCCAGCAGCCAGGACAGGAACACTGAAGCTTTCTTT. This gives the protein CASSQDRNTEAFF. Filled out from reference TRBV11-2 and TRBJ1-1, the complete variable domain reads EAGVAQSPRYKIIEKRQSVAFWCNPISGHATLYWYQQILGQGPKLLIQFQNNGVVDDSQLPKDRFSAERLKGVDSTLKIQPAKLEDSAVYLCASSQDRNTEAFFGQGTRLTVV.

This chain connects TRBV2 to TRBJ1-1, with D perhaps TRBD1 (6 bases). Per germline, CDR1 SNHLY and CDR2 FYNNEI. This CDR3 has 15 amino acids. V was shortened by 0 bases and J by 11 bases, with 19 bases between the two germline ends. CDR3 sequence: CASSEAKTARGVAFF. In nucleotides, the CDR3 is TGTGCCAGCAGTGAAGCCAAGACAGCCAGGGGCGTTGCTTTCTTT.

The chain joins TRBV11-3 to TRBJ1-2, with 8 bases aligning to TRBD1. The V gene end was trimmed by 4 bases and the J gene end by 8 bases; junction bases not matched to a gene: 15. Germline values: CDR1 SGHNT, CDR2 YENEEA. The CDR3 loop spans 16 amino acids. CDR3 nucleotides: TGTGCCAGCAGCTCCGAAGTTCCCCGGACAGGGTGGGGCTACACCTTC. This gives the protein CASSSEVPRTGWGYTF. The whole variable domain, filled in from reference TRBV11-3 and TRBJ1-2, reads EAGVVQSPRYKIIEKKQPVAFWCNPISGHNTLYWYLQNLGQGPELLIRYENEEAVDDSQLPKDRFSAERLKGVDSTLKIQPAELGDSAVYLCASSSEVPRTGWGYTFGSGTRLTVV.

The chain carries TRBV5-6 and TRBJ1-2; D is uncertain. Germline V CDR1 and CDR2: SGHDT, YYEEEE. V dropped 0 bases and J dropped 4 bases, with 4 bases sitting between them. The CDR3 is 12 amino acids. CDR3 sequence: CASSLDVYGYTF. CDR3 coding DNA: TGTGCCAGCAGCTTGGATGTCTATGGCTACACCTTC.

This chain joins TRBV11-2 and TRBJ2-7, with TRBD2 identical over 7 bases. After removal of 0 bases from V and 0 bases from J, the junction contained 11 bases not matched to a gene. The CDR3 extends over 18 amino acids. Germline lookup yields CDR1 SGHAT and CDR2 FQNNGV. The CDR3 DNA reads TGTGCCAGCAGCTTAGATCGGAGGCCGGGGGGTAGCTCCTACGAGCAGTACTTC. Its protein is CASSLDRRPGGSSYEQYF.

V and J are TRBV30 and TRBJ1-2; D not certain. Trimming stripped 2 bases from V and 0 bases from J, with 7 bases between. The CDR3 spans 13 residues. Germline V gene data show CDR1 as GTSNPN and CDR2 as SVGIG (reference sequence). The CDR3 loop reads CAWSRQPNYGYTF. CDR3 nucleotides: TGTGCCTGGAGTAGGCAGCCTAACTATGGCTACACCTTC.

The CDR3 loop reads CASSLLGGGADTQYF. The DNA for the CDR3 is TGTGCCAGCAGCTTGCTCGGAGGGGGGGCAGATACGCAGTATTTT. This chain uses TRBV5-5 with TRBJ2-3, with D tentatively TRBD2 (7 bases). Germline lookup yields CDR1 SGHKS and CDR2 YYEKEE (reference sequence). The CDR3 extends over 15 amino acids. The V end was cut by 1 base, the J end by 4 bases, with 13 bases between.

This chain joins TRBV6-1 and TRBJ1-2; D is uncertain. The germline V and J ends were trimmed by 5 bases and 3 bases, with 7 bases remaining between them. The CDR3 sequence is 12 residues long. The germline gives CDR1 MNHNS, CDR2 SASEGT. CDR3 DNA: TGTGCCAGCAGTTCGGCATACTATGGCTACACCTTC. Translating it yields CASSSAYYGYTF.

The J gene is TRBJ1-4, the V gene TRBV5-1; no firm D call. The CDR3 extends over 16 amino acids. V lost 1 base and J lost 0, with 10 bases in between. Germline CDR1 is SGHRS and CDR2 is YFSETQ. The CDR3 DNA reads as TGCGCCAGCAGCTTGATCGGAGGGACAACTAATGAAAAACTGTTTTTT. Its translation: CASSLIGGTTNEKLFF.

The chain joins TRBV6-5 to TRBJ1-2; 7 nucleotides align to TRBD1. The germline V gene has CDR1 MNHEY and CDR2 SVGAGI. The CDR3 is made up of 12 amino acids. V lost 0 bases and J lost 8; bases outside the gene matches: 0. CDR3 amino acids: CASSYSGGGYTF. For the CDR3, the DNA is TGTGCCAGCAGTTACTCAGGGGGCGGCTACACCTTC.

This chain uses TRBV13 with TRBJ2-3; 8 bases fit TRBD2. Looked up from germline, CDR1 is PRHDT and CDR2 is FYEKMQ (reference sequence). This CDR3 has 17 residues. The V gene end was trimmed by 2 bases and the J gene end by 0 bases; junction bases not matched to a gene: 7. The CDR3 sequence is CASSLMVGLGSTDTQYF. For the CDR3, the DNA is TGTGCCAGCAGCTTAATGGTGGGACTAGGAAGCACAGATACGCAGTATTTT.

This rearrangement joins TRBV6-5 to TRBJ2-7; D perhaps matches TRBD1 (6 bases). The V end was cut by 6 bases, the J end by 0 bases, with 15 bases between. The length of the CDR3 is 15 residues. Germline V gene sequence: CDR1 MNHEY, CDR2 SVGAGI. The CDR3 reads CASRTDRLSSYEQYF. As DNA, the CDR3 is TGTGCCAGCAGAACCGACAGGCTTAGCTCCTACGAGCAGTACTTC.

J is TRBJ2-1 and V is TRBV6-1; 7 bases agree with TRBD1. Per the germline V gene, CDR1 is MNHNS and CDR2 is SASEGT. J was trimmed by 5 bases and V by 6 bases; bases with no gene match: 4. The CDR3 has 13 amino acids. The CDR3 reads CASRRGQNNEQFF. The CDR3 coding sequence is TGTGCCAGCAGGAGGGGACAGAACAATGAGCAGTTCTTC.

This clone was seen a single time. The V call is TRBV7-9, the J call TRBJ1-1; weak D call: TRBD1 (6 bases). Looked up from germline, CDR1 is SEHNR and CDR2 is FQNEAQ (reference sequence). V lost 2 bases, J lost 6 bases, and 16 bases lay in between. This CDR3 has 15 residues. The CDR3 DNA follows: TGTGCCAGCAGCTTATTGACAGGATTGTATCCTGAAGCTTTCTTT. Encoded protein: CASSLLTGLYPEAFF.

This rearrangement joins TRBV2 to TRBJ2-1; 10 bases align to TRBD2. V lost 7 bases and J lost 10; bases outside the gene matches: 13. Germline V CDR1 and CDR2: SNHLY, FYNNEI. CDR3 length: 15 residues. This chain's CDR3 is CASTPVLAGAREQFF. The CDR3 DNA follows: TGTGCCAGCACCCCCGTCCTAGCGGGAGCGAGGGAGCAGTTCTTC.

J is TRBJ1-2 and V is TRBV5-6; D gene ambiguous. Germline V gene sequence: CDR1 SGHDT, CDR2 YYEEEE. This CDR3 has 15 residues. V shed 1 base and J shed 4 bases, with 14 bases lying between them. CDR3: CASSLLSDLPYGYTF. CDR3 DNA sequence: TGTGCCAGCAGCTTGCTGTCAGACCTCCCCTATGGCTACACCTTC.

The chain couples TRBV4-2 to TRBJ1-1; possible D gene TRBD1, 5 bases. The CDR3 length is 14 residues. Germline CDR1 LGHNA, CDR2 YNFKEQ. Trimming stripped 1 base from V and 11 bases from J, with 17 bases between. The DNA of the CDR3 is TGTGCCAGCAGCCAAGGGGAGGGTCAAAGGGGTGCTTTCTTT. This encodes CASSQGEGQRGAFF.

V and J are TRBV7-9 and TRBJ1-5; TRBD1 might be the D (5 bases). The CDR3 consists of 16 residues. V lost 1 base and J lost 5, with 15 bases in between. Germline V CDR1 and CDR2: SEHNR, FQNEAQ (reference sequence). For the CDR3, the DNA is TGTGCCAGCAGCTTAGAAGGGGAATGGGGTCATCAGCCCCAGCATTTT. It translates to CASSLEGEWGHQPQHF. The whole variable domain, remainder taken from reference TRBV7-9 and TRBJ1-5, is DTGVSQNPRHKITKRGQNVTFRCDPISEHNRLYWYRQTLGQGPEFLTYFQNEAQLEKSRLLSDRFSAERPKGSFSTLEIQRTEQGDSAMYLCASSLEGEWGHQPQHFGDGTRLSIL.